The entry below gives a single T cell receptor (beta chain) sequence along with its context. Its specificity is not known. The data were taken from a study of T cells in localized non-small cell lung cancer. Whole-study results and caveats: Only one tumor region was sequenced, so heterogeneity remains possible. Uninvolved adjacent lung had higher T cell clonality than tumor and all other tissues.

There are 13 residues in the CDR3. CDR1 and CDR2 from the germline V gene are SGHTA and FQGNSA. The V end was cut by 7 bases, the J end by 1 base, with 10 bases between. The method was immunoSEQ multiplex PCR; TCRdb's version includes in-frame clones alone and lacks a portion of them. The sample includes over 30,000 clones, 87% seen only once; the top ten take around 17%. The receptor's source is a man between 40 and 69 years old with stage III lung adenocarcinoma. The sequences come from peripheral blood mononuclear cells, collected before any cancer treatment. This rearrangement joins TRBV7-2 to TRBJ1-1; D uncertain. The CDR3 here is CASITPGNTEAFF. CDR3 bases: TGTGCCAGCATTACGCCGGGGAACACTGAAGCTTTCTTT. The full variable domain, rest sourced from reference TRBV7-2 and TRBJ1-1, is GAGVSQSPSNKVTEKGKDVELRCDPISGHTALYWYRQSLGQGLEFLIYFQGNSAPDKSGLPSDRFSAERTGGSVSTLTIQRTQQEDSAVYLCASITPGNTEAFFGQGTRLTVV.